Given below is one T cell receptor (beta chain) in context. TCRdb's table, derived via immunoSEQ multiplex PCR, lists solely in-frame clones and lacks some. Of about 49,000 clones listed, around 86% were seen once; the top ten hold 20% to 25%. This entry is derived from a study of blood T cell repertoires in COVID-19. This sequence originates from a woman older than 75 with COVID-19, enrolled during active disease. Sequencing was carried out using peripheral blood.

CDR3 residues: CASSLVILAGDEQYF. The CDR3 DNA follows: TGTGCCAGCAGCTTAGTGATCTTAGCCGGGGACGAGCAGTACTTC. This chain connects TRBV11-2 to TRBJ2-7; possible D gene TRBD2, 5 bases. Germline V gives CDR1 SGHAT, CDR2 FQNNGV. Trimming pared 1 base from V and 5 bases from J, leaving 15 bases between. This CDR3 has 15 amino acids.